Listed below are T cell receptor beta chains from one sample, sequenced in a study of blood T cell repertoires in COVID-19. Repertoires were generated with immunoSEQ multiplex PCR, while TCRdb's copy carries only in-frame clones and drops some. The sample includes fewer than 250,000 clones, roughly 90% seen only once; the top ten take 4% to 5.5%. The sequenced sample was peripheral blood. These receptors all come from a woman between 40 and 50 years old with acute or convalescent COVID-19. Both conserved end residues are part of each CDR3.

v_gene: TRBV6-1; CDR3aa: CASSEVVGTIYF
v_gene: TRBV3-1/TRBV3-2; CDR3aa: CASSQDLATGNTIYF
v_gene: TRBV5-1; CDR3aa: CASKGAEGYGYTF
v_gene: TRBV27; CDR3aa: CASSLSSGNAYQPQHF
v_gene: TRBV27; CDR3aa: CASSLGTTPHNEQFF
v_gene: TRBV5-6; CDR3aa: CASSAGTANQPQHF
v_gene: TRBV18; CDR3aa: CASSTTENTEAFF
v_gene: TRBV7-8; CDR3aa: CASSLGPPTGYGYTF
v_gene: TRBV19; CDR3aa: CASPGVGTGELFF
v_gene: TRBV15; CDR3aa: CATSRGQGVYGYTF
v_gene: TRBV19; CDR3aa: CASSISTGVAADTQYF
v_gene: TRBV2; CDR3aa: CASSETSGVVETQYF
v_gene: TRBV3-1/TRBV3-2; CDR3aa: CASSLGATGFGANVLTF
v_gene: TRBV27; CDR3aa: CASSVDRGYNEQFF
v_gene: TRBV2; CDR3aa: CASNPGQGASTEAFF
v_gene: TRBV9; CDR3aa: CASSAPRYYGYTF
v_gene: TRBV11-2; CDR3aa: CASSSYSTGDTDTQYF
v_gene: TRBV2; CDR3aa: CASSATGMNSPLHF
v_gene: TRBV7-3; CDR3aa: CASSSQGTEAFF
v_gene: TRBV9; CDR3aa: CASSPSGRDYYGYTF
v_gene: TRBV19; CDR3aa: CASTDRGGAVTGELFF
v_gene: TRBV11-1; CDR3aa: CASSSTDSQPQHF
v_gene: TRBV6-5; CDR3aa: CASRAQSYGGYGYTF
v_gene: TRBV11-2; CDR3aa: CASSPSPQGPEAFF
v_gene: TRBV20-1; CDR3aa: CSASGQGAWRTEAFF
v_gene: TRBV7-7; CDR3aa: CASSPRGTGNNEQFF
v_gene: TRBV10-3; CDR3aa: CAIIPTGGTEAFF
v_gene: TRBV9; CDR3aa: CASSPAGTGELFF
v_gene: TRBV27; CDR3aa: CASRWGQGNSPLHF
v_gene: TRBV6-5; CDR3aa: CASILDGGGSPLHF
v_gene: TRBV7-2; CDR3aa: CASSLEAGAATEAFF
v_gene: TRBV5-5; CDR3aa: CASSLWQAANTGELFF
v_gene: TRBV4-1; CDR3aa: CASRYSSPAGCNQPQHF
v_gene: TRBV4-2; CDR3aa: CASSPPGQGNEKLFF
v_gene: TRBV19; CDR3aa: CASTSGGGPTEAFF
v_gene: TRBV3-1/TRBV3-2; CDR3aa: CASSRNAGGHETQYF
v_gene: TRBV19; CDR3aa: CASSRRGGNQPQHF
v_gene: TRBV11-3; CDR3aa: CASSFGGNNEQFF
v_gene: TRBV6-5; CDR3aa: CASSSRTQYF
v_gene: TRBV27; CDR3aa: CASSLALGQGNGYTF
v_gene: TRBV3-1/TRBV3-2; CDR3aa: CASSQGEIIDEKLFF
v_gene: TRBV5-1; CDR3aa: CASSRSGGFGRIPGTEETQYF
v_gene: TRBV21-1; CDR3aa: CASSKRGYVWMGTEAFF
v_gene: TRBV18; CDR3aa: CASSRLQGTEAFF
v_gene: TRBV7-2; CDR3aa: CASSPQFSTDTQYF
v_gene: TRBV7-9; CDR3aa: CASSPQRGLLGADTQYF
v_gene: TRBV6-5; CDR3aa: CASSRGINYGYTF
v_gene: TRBV6-2/TRBV6-3; CDR3aa: CASSYQGAGTEAFF
v_gene: TRBV20-1; CDR3aa: CSARGGLGYTF
v_gene: TRBV5-6; CDR3aa: CASSTSLNTEAFF
v_gene: TRBV18; CDR3aa: CASSPSEGGNTEAFF
v_gene: TRBV4-1; CDR3aa: CASSQPGQGIFLNTEAFF
v_gene: TRBV12-3/TRBV12-4; CDR3aa: CASSGTARGAFF
v_gene: TRBV4-1; CDR3aa: CASSHEGGRGSGELFF
v_gene: TRBV11-1; CDR3aa: CASGRTGMAEAFF
v_gene: TRBV7-2; CDR3aa: CASSLGGGWAQPQHF
v_gene: TRBV5-5; CDR3aa: CASSLEPRETQYF